The next 19 T cell receptor beta chains were all read from a single sample in a study of T cell responses to AZD1222 COVID-19 vaccine. Only in-frame clones appear in the TCRdb table, and some are missing; sequencing was by immunoSEQ multiplex PCR. The repertoire holds about 160,000 clones, with more than 85% as singletons. This material consisted of peripheral blood, taken on day 0 of AZD1222 vaccination. The receptors were sampled from an adult in good health.

The genes are TRBV12-5 and TRBJ2-3; the D is unclear. CDR1 LGHNT and CDR2 FRNRAP come from the germline V gene. CDR3 size: 13 residues. V was trimmed by 1 base and J by 0 bases, leaving 2 bases between them. The CDR3 coding sequence is TGTGCTAGTGGTTTGGCTAGCACAGATACGCAGTATTTT. This translates into CASGLASTDTQYF.

V usage is TRBV2 and J usage is TRBJ1-1; tentatively, D is TRBD1 (5 bases). V was cut by 7 bases and J by 8 bases, with 17 bases left in between. The CDR3 is 13 amino acids. Germline V gives CDR1 SNHLY, CDR2 FYNNEI. The CDR3 here is CASTIVRDGEAFF. In DNA, the CDR3 is TGTGCCAGCACTATTGTAAGGGACGGCGAAGCTTTCTTT.

The chain couples TRBV6-5 to TRBJ2-2; perhaps TRBD2 as D (6 bases). There are 15 residues in the CDR3. With 9 bases removed from V and 1 base from J, the gap between germline ends came to 15 bases. Germline CDR1 MNHEY, CDR2 SVGAGI. The CDR3 here is CARLIVAENTGELFF. The CDR3 DNA follows: TGTGCCAGACTTATAGTAGCGGAGAACACCGGGGAGCTGTTTTTT.

The CDR3 nucleotides are TGTGCCAGCAGCTTAAGTGTTTCCTACGAGCAGTACTTC. Translated: CASSLSVSYEQYF. This sequence joins TRBV7-9 and TRBJ2-7, with D unclear. The CDR3 is 13 residues long. The germline gives CDR1 SEHNR, CDR2 FQNEAQ (reference sequence). Trimming took 2 bases from V and 1 from J, leaving 6 bases between them.

The chain joins TRBV19 to TRBJ2-7, with 7 bases fitting TRBD2. The V gene end was trimmed by 5 bases and the J gene end by 3 bases; junction bases not matched to a gene: 7. The CDR3 totals 14 residues. CDR1 is LNHDA and CDR2 is SQIVND in the germline V gene (reference sequence). This CDR3 reads CASSLSSGDYEQYF. The CDR3 DNA sequence: TGTGCCAGTAGTTTGTCTAGCGGAGACTACGAGCAGTACTTC.

The chain couples TRBV6-1 to TRBJ2-1; 13 nucleotides agree with TRBD2. Germline-derived CDR1 and CDR2 are MNHNS and SASEGT. The CDR3 has 17 residues. The ends lost 4 bases at V and 8 bases at J; junction bases unmatched: 11. DNA for the CDR3: TGTGCCAGCAGTGGAGGGGACCGGACTAGCGGGAGTGATGAGCAGTTCTTC. Protein: CASSGGDRTSGSDEQFF.

The V call is TRBV5-4, the J call TRBJ2-7; 8 nucleotides line up with TRBD2. J was trimmed by 6 bases and V by 1 base; bases with no gene match: 6. The CDR3 spans 14 residues. Germline V CDR1 and CDR2: SGHNT, YYREEE (reference sequence). The CDR3 sequence is CASSLSPSGREQYF. CDR3 in DNA: TGTGCCAGCAGCTTGAGTCCTAGCGGGCGCGAGCAGTACTTC.

The chain recombines TRBV27 with TRBJ2-7, with TRBD2 identical over 9 bases. CDR1 and CDR2 from the germline V gene are MNHEY and SMNVEV (reference sequence). Trimming at V came to 4 bases and at J to 12 bases, leaving 10 bases not matched to a gene. The CDR3 runs 13 residues. CDR3 DNA: TGTGCCAGCAGTTCCCCCGCGGGGGGGCAGAGGTACTTC. Translated, it gives CASSSPAGGQRYF.

This clone was recorded once. The CDR3 nucleotides are TGTGCCCCTTTCGTCCCGCGAACCTACAATGAGCAGTTCTTC. Its protein is CAPFVPRTYNEQFF. The J gene is TRBJ2-1, the V gene TRBV7-8, with D uncertain. This CDR3 region has 14 residues. The V gene lost 11 bases and the J gene lost 2 bases, with 16 bases spanning the gap. Looked up from germline, CDR1 is SGHVS and CDR2 is FQNEAQ.

V usage is TRBV5-1 and J usage is TRBJ1-3; no firm D call. The CDR3 consists of 13 residues. V was pared by 4 bases and J by 2 bases, with 7 bases between. Germline V gene sequence: CDR1 SGHRS, CDR2 YFSETQ. The CDR3: CASSPRTGNTIYF. The CDR3 DNA reads as TGCGCCAGCAGCCCCCGGACTGGAAACACCATATATTTT.

This clone was detected only once. CDR3 protein: CASGFSYEQYF. DNA of the CDR3: TGTGCCAGCGGCTTCTCCTACGAGCAGTACTTC. The rearrangement links TRBV2 to TRBJ2-7; D unresolved. The length of the CDR3 is 11 residues. Germline CDR1 and CDR2: SNHLY and FYNNEI. The V end was cut by 8 bases, the J end by 0 bases, with 5 bases between.

J is TRBJ1-2 and V is TRBV5-4; 7 positions agree with TRBD1. This CDR3 region has 13 residues. J was trimmed by 2 bases and V by 3 bases; bases with no gene match: 1. Germline V gives CDR1 SGHNT, CDR2 YYREEE (reference sequence). Written as DNA, the CDR3 is TGTGCCAGCAGCTGGGGACAGAACTATGGCTACACCTTC. This encodes CASSWGQNYGYTF. The full variable domain, with the rest looked up from reference TRBV5-4 and TRBJ1-2, is ETGVTQSPTHLIKTRGQQVTLRCSSQSGHNTVSWYQQALGQGPQFIFQYYREEENGRGNFPPRFSGLQFPNYSSELNVNALELDDSALYLCASSWGQNYGYTFGSGTRLTVV.

This chain's CDR3 is CASSTGQGGKLFF. The CDR3, as DNA: TGTGCCAGCAGTACGGGACAGGGAGGAAAACTGTTTTTT. The chain combines TRBV7-9 with TRBJ1-4; 9 bases align to TRBD1. The CDR3 runs to 13 residues. Germline values: CDR1 SEHNR, CDR2 FQNEAQ (reference sequence). V shed 6 bases and J 10 bases; nucleotides not matched to a gene: 6.

CDR3 bases: TGTGCCAGCAGTGAGTTTCAGAATAGCAATCAGCCCCAGCATTTT. The encoded protein is CASSEFQNSNQPQHF. This chain joins TRBV2 and TRBJ1-5, with D unresolved. With 3 bases removed from V and 0 bases from J, the gap between germline ends came to 9 bases. The CDR3 is 15 residues long. Germline V gene lookup returns CDR1 SNHLY and CDR2 FYNNEI.

This clone appeared a single time. The J gene is TRBJ2-3, the V gene TRBV19; TRBD2 aligns across 8 bases. Germline assignment: CDR1 LNHDA and CDR2 SQIVND (reference sequence). The V segment lost 11 bases and the J segment 5 bases; nucleotides outside the gene matches: 12. The CDR3 length is 14 residues. CDR3 sequence reads: CAASKMLAGDTQYF. The CDR3 DNA follows: TGTGCCGCCAGTAAGATGCTAGCGGGAGATACGCAGTATTTT. The complete variable domain, with remaining parts taken from reference TRBV19 and TRBJ2-3, reads DGGITQSPKYLFRKEGQNVTLSCEQNLNHDAMYWYRQDPGQGLRLIYYSQIVNDFQKGDIAEGYSVSREKKESFPLTVTSAQKNPTAFYLCAASKMLAGDTQYFGPGTRLTVL.

The chain links TRBV28 to TRBJ2-7, with 12 bases matching TRBD2. The CDR3 runs to 15 residues. The germline CDR1 and CDR2 sequences are MDHEN and SYDVKM. V lost 6 bases to trimming and J lost 2 bases; unmatched junction nucleotides: 5. The CDR3 is CASSSTSGGTYEQYF. DNA of the CDR3: TGTGCCAGCAGCTCAACTAGCGGGGGGACCTACGAGCAGTACTTC.

The V and J genes are TRBV18 and TRBJ1-5; D is possibly TRBD1 (6 bases). Germline CDR1 KGHSH, CDR2 LQKENI. The ends were cut back, 0 bases at V and 7 bases at J, with 16 bases in the middle. The CDR3 is 16 amino acids. The DNA for the CDR3 is TGTGCCAGCTCACCACCTAGAGCAGGGGACGGGCAGCCCCAGCATTTT. Amino acid sequence: CASSPPRAGDGQPQHF.

V is TRBV7-9 and J is TRBJ2-3; 11 nucleotides agree with TRBD2. The CDR3 runs to 16 residues. Trimming at V came to 1 base and at J to 0 bases, leaving 0 bases not matched to a gene. Germline CDR1 is SEHNR and CDR2 is FQNEAQ (reference sequence). CDR3 coding DNA: TGTGCCAGCAGCTTAGGACTAGCGGGGAGCACAGATACGCAGTATTTT. Translation: CASSLGLAGSTDTQYF.

The chain uses TRBV30 and TRBJ1-1; D is unresolved. V was cut by 6 bases and J by 13 bases, with 18 bases left in between. The CDR3 spans 11 residues. The germline gives CDR1 GTSNPN, CDR2 SVGIG (reference sequence). In DNA form, the CDR3 reads TGTGCCTGCTATTGGGCCGCCGGTGGTTTCTTT. The encoded protein is CACYWAAGGFF. The variable domain in full, completed from reference TRBV30 and TRBJ1-1, reads SQTIHQWPATLVQPVGSPLSLECTVEGTSNPNLYWYRQAAGRGLQLLFYSVGIGQISSEVPQNLSASRPQDRQFILSSKKLLLSDSGFYLCACYWAAGGFFGQGTRLTVV.